The rows below give T cell receptor beta chains drawn from one sample of a study of T-cell reconstitution after alpha-beta-depleted transplantation in children. TCRdb independently ran MiXCR on the PCR reads; one entry per CDR3 protein. The sample consists of about 27,000 distinct CDR3 sequences, roughly a sixth of them appearing once. Sample: PBMCs, mostly from graft donor cells, taken 60 days after TCRalphabeta/CD19-depleted stem cell transplant. These receptors were obtained from a male patient between 2 and 15 years old who had a stem cell transplant for acute lymphoblastic leukemia, so the T cells may come from the graft donor. Both conserved end residues are part of each CDR3. The D gene is left open where the match is weak. Where a row states a size, it is once, few, many or the class of an expanded clone; other rows omit it.

few	TRBD2	TRBV9	TRBJ2-1	CASSVGGGAYNEQFF	TGTGCCAGCAGCGTAGGCGGGGGGGCTTACAATGAGCAGTTCTTC
few	.	TRBV3-1	TRBJ2-1	CASSQNGEQFF	TGTGCCAGCAGCCAAAACGGGGAGCAGTTCTTC
.	.	TRBV2	TRBJ2-5	CASSEGTGKEETQYF	TGTGCCAGCAGTGAAGGTACGGGAAAAGAAGAGACCCAGTACTTC
many	TRBD1	TRBV20-1	TRBJ2-1	CSARLARGTYNEQFF	TGCAGTGCTAGACTAGCCAGGGGGACCTACAATGAGCAGTTCTTC
.	TRBD2	TRBV20-1	TRBJ2-2	CSARDVGGPTGELFF	TGCAGTGCTAGAGATGTGGGAGGGCCCACCGGGGAGCTGTTTTTT
few	.	TRBV15	TRBJ2-7	CATSRDFAPDSYEQYF	TGTGCCACCAGCAGAGATTTTGCCCCGGACTCCTACGAGCAGTACTTC
.	.	TRBV18	TRBJ1-1	CASSATSDTEAFF	TGTGCCAGCTCTGCAACTTCGGACACTGAAGCTTTCTTT
.	.	TRBV29-1	TRBJ2-7	CSVGHSYEQYF	TGCAGCGTTGGCCATTCCTACGAGCAGTACTTC
.	TRBD1	TRBV10-3	TRBJ1-2	CAISGQTGGNYGYTF	TGTGCCATCAGTGGGCAGACAGGGGGCAACTATGGCTACACCTTC
many	.	TRBV7-2	TRBJ2-6	CASSLGRGLSGANVLTF	TGTGCCAGCAGCTTAGGGCGGGGGCTCTCTGGGGCCAACGTCCTGACTTTC
many	TRBD1	TRBV2	TRBJ2-7	CASRDRGRYEQYF	TGTGCCAGCAGGGACAGGGGGCGGTACGAGCAGTACTTC
many	.	TRBV25-1	TRBJ2-7	CASSEGHYQYF	TGTGCCAGCAGTGAAGGCCATTACCAGTACTTC
.	.	TRBV4-3	TRBJ1-5	CASSQDLGQPQHF	TGCGCCAGCAGCCAAGATTTGGGTCAGCCCCAGCATTTT
.	.	TRBV5-5	TRBJ2-3	CASSFLGGADTQYF	TGTGCCAGCAGCTTCCTAGGGGGTGCAGATACGCAGTATTTT
.	TRBD1	TRBV5-6	TRBJ2-7	CASSQGQGRYEQYF	TGTGCCAGCAGCCAAGGACAGGGACGGTATGAGCAGTACTTC
many	.	TRBV4-2	TRBJ1-5	CASSQDRGNSNQPQHF	TGTGCCAGCAGCCAAGATCGTGGGAATAGCAATCAGCCCCAGCATTTT
many	.	TRBV4-3	TRBJ2-7	CASSQEWGGAFSYEQYF	TGCGCCAGCAGCCAAGAATGGGGGGGGGCCTTTTCCTACGAGCAGTACTTC
.	.	TRBV6-9	TRBJ1-2	CASRYKNYGYTF	TGTGCCAGCAGATATAAGAACTATGGCTACACCTTC
once	.	TRBV18	TRBJ2-5	CASSTQETQYF	TGTGCCAGCTCAACACAAGAGACCCAGTACTTC
few	TRBD2	TRBV28	TRBJ2-3	CASSLQGAGEDTQYF	TGTGCCAGCAGTTTGCAAGGGGCGGGAGAGGATACGCAGTATTTT
few	.	TRBV20-1	TRBJ2-3	CSYDGRARGTDTQYF	TGCAGTTACGACGGACGGGCGCGGGGCACAGATACGCAGTATTTT
few	TRBD1	TRBV5-6	TRBJ1-1	CASSLLDRGAFF	TGTGCCAGCAGCTTGTTGGACAGGGGGGCTTTCTTT
.	TRBD1	TRBV20-1	TRBJ1-4	CSAPEGAINEKLIF	TGCAGTGCTCCGGAGGGGGCGATTAATGAAAAACTGATTTTT
.	TRBD1	TRBV7-8	TRBJ1-2	CASSAPAGGNYGYTF	TGTGCCAGCAGCGCCCCGGCAGGGGGGAACTATGGCTACACCTTC
.	.	TRBV4-2	TRBJ1-3	CASSQDQGPMTGNTIYF	TGTGCCAGCAGCCAAGATCAGGGACCCATGACTGGAAACACCATATATTTT
few	TRBD1	TRBV7-6	TRBJ1-1	CASSSPKGFITGEVRAFF	TGTGCCAGCAGCTCCCCTAAGGGGTTCATAACAGGGGAGGTTCGAGCTTTCTTT
few	.	TRBV5-1	TRBJ2-7	CASSLDASSYEQYF	TGCGCCAGCAGCTTGGACGCCAGTTCCTACGAGCAGTACTTC
few	TRBD2	TRBV7-8	TRBJ2-7	CASSLGLAGVHEQYF	TGTGCCAGCAGCCTTGGACTAGCGGGAGTTCACGAGCAGTACTTC
many	.	TRBV28	TRBJ2-2	CASSSQEDGELFF	TGTGCCAGCAGTTCCCAGGAAGACGGGGAGCTGTTTTTT
few	.	TRBV4-2	TRBJ1-5	CASSQEVDQPQHF	TGTGCCAGCAGCCAAGAAGTGGATCAGCCCCAGCATTTT
.	.	TRBV30	TRBJ1-2	CAWTPLNYGYTF	TGTGCCTGGACACCTCTTAACTATGGCTACACCTTC
few	.	TRBV29-1	TRBJ2-5	CSVEEGQGEETQYF	TGCAGCGTTGAAGAAGGACAAGGGGAAGAGACCCAGTACTTC
few	TRBD1	TRBV3-1	TRBJ2-1	CASSPRTGAQGHEQFF	TGTGCCAGCAGCCCCCGAACCGGGGCACAGGGGCATGAGCAGTTCTTC
few	.	TRBV28	TRBJ1-2	CASSLGRPYGYTF	TGTGCCAGCAGTTTAGGACGGCCCTATGGCTACACCTTC
many	TRBD2	TRBV11-1	TRBJ2-3	CASSLGQTSGTVSTDTQYF	TGTGCCAGCAGCTTAGGTCAGACTAGCGGGACCGTCAGCACAGATACGCAGTATTTT
many	TRBD1	TRBV5-1	TRBJ2-7	CASSISGQEAYEQYF	TGCGCCAGCAGCATTTCGGGACAGGAAGCCTACGAGCAGTACTTC
.	.	TRBV5-1	TRBJ2-1	CASSHPEGEQFF	TGCGCCAGCAGCCACCCGGAGGGTGAGCAGTTCTTC
.	.	TRBV6-5	TRBJ1-2	CASRGQDYGYTF	TGTGCCAGCAGAGGGCAGGACTATGGCTACACCTTC
few	TRBD2	TRBV5-4	TRBJ2-1	CASRGRESYNEQFF	TGTGCCAGCAGGGGGAGGGAGTCCTACAATGAGCAGTTCTTC
.	.	TRBV28	TRBJ1-4	CAVWGPTNEKLFF	TGTGCCGTCTGGGGTCCAACTAATGAAAAACTGTTTTTT
once	.	TRBV28	TRBJ1-5	CASSLWGGSQPQHF	TGTGCCAGCAGTTTGTGGGGGGGAAGTCAGCCCCAGCATTTT
large	TRBD2	TRBV13	TRBJ2-5	CASSPGESGDQVETQYF	TGTGCCAGCAGCCCCGGGGAAAGCGGGGACCAAGTCGAGACCCAGTACTTC
.	TRBD2	TRBV7-9	TRBJ2-1	CASSPHPKRGHNEQFF	TGTGCCAGCAGCCCCCACCCAAAGCGGGGGCACAATGAGCAGTTCTTC
once	TRBD1	TRBV18	TRBJ2-3	CASSPRTGGTDTQYF	TGTGCCAGCTCACCCCGGACAGGGGGCACAGATACGCAGTATTTT
many	.	TRBV20-1	TRBJ2-4	CSASPGEGAKNIQYF	TGCAGTGCTAGTCCAGGGGAGGGAGCCAAAAACATTCAGTACTTC
.	.	TRBV20-1	TRBJ2-1	CSARGGGQYNEQFF	TGCAGTGCTAGAGGGGGGGGGCAATACAATGAGCAGTTCTTC
many	TRBD2	TRBV12-3/TRBV12-4	TRBJ2-5	CASSLAPSGQETQYF	TGTGCCAGCAGTTTAGCTCCTAGCGGCCAAGAGACCCAGTACTTC
many	.	TRBV12-3/TRBV12-4	TRBJ2-2	CASSLVGGTGELFF	TGTGCCAGCAGTTTAGTTGGGGGAACCGGGGAGCTGTTTTTT
many	.	TRBV4-2	TRBJ1-1	CASSQDPALNTEAFF	TGTGCCAGCAGCCAAGATCCGGCTCTGAACACTGAAGCTTTCTTT
few	TRBD1	TRBV7-9	TRBJ2-5	CASSTPGTGDKETQYF	TGTGCCAGCAGCACCCCCGGGACAGGGGATAAGGAGACCCAGTACTTC
.	TRBD2	TRBV12-3/TRBV12-4	TRBJ2-7	CASRFLAGGPAEQYF	TGTGCCAGCAGATTCTTAGCGGGAGGGCCCGCCGAGCAGTACTTC
medium-sized	.	TRBV12-3/TRBV12-4	TRBJ1-5	CASSLSSGDQPQHF	TGTGCCAGCAGTTTGAGTTCCGGGGATCAGCCCCAGCATTTT
.	TRBD1	TRBV4-3	TRBJ2-1	CASGQVSSYNEQFF	TGCGCCAGCGGACAGGTTAGCTCCTACAATGAGCAGTTCTTC